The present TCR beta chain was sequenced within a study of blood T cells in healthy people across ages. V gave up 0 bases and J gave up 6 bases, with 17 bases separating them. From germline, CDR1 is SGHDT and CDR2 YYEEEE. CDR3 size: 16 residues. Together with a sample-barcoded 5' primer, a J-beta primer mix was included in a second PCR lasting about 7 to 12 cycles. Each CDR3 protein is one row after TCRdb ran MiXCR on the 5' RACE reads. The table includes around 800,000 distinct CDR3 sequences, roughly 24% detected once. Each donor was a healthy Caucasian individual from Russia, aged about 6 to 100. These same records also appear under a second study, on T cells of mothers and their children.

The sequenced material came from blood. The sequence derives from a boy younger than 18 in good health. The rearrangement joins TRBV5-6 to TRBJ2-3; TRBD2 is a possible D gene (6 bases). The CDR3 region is CASSLEYSGLGDTQYF. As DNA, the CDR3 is TGTGCCAGCAGCTTGGAATATAGCGGTCTGGGGGATACGCAGTATTTT.